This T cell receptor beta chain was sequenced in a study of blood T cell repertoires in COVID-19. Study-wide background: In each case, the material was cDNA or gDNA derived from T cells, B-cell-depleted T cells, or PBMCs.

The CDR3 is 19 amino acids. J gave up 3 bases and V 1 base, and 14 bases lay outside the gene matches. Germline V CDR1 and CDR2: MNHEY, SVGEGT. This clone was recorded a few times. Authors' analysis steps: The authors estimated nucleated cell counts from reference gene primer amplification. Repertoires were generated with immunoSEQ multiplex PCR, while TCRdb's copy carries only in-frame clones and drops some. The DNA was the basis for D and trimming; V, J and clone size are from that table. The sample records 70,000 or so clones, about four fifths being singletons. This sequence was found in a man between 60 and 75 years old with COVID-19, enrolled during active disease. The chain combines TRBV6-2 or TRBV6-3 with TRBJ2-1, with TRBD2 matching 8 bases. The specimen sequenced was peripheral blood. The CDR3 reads CASSYWGPRTGGVYNEQFF. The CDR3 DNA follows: TGTGCCAGCAGTTACTGGGGGCCGCGCACGGGAGGGGTCTACAATGAGCAGTTCTTC.